This TCR beta chain originates from a study of T cells after yellow fever vaccination. The CDR3 runs to 13 residues. Germline values: CDR1 SNHLY, CDR2 FYNNEI. V was pared by 7 bases and J by 6 bases, with 8 bases of the junction left unmatched. TCRdb passed the 5' RACE reads through MiXCR, listing each CDR3 protein once. The sample lists about 550,000 distinct CDR3 sequences, approximately 21% occurring once. Study-wide results and limits: The appearance of a small share of clonotypes in both CD4 and CD8 compartments was observed. Most primary-vaccination clones reappeared after the booster (approximately 95% CD4, 75% to 90% CD8).

There are many counts of this clonotype. The antigen is not known. The sequence was obtained from a man younger than 45 who received the YFV17D yellow fever vaccine. Material: PBMCs, obtained 15 days after the yellow fever booster vaccination. V and J are TRBV2 and TRBJ2-7; 8 nucleotides align to TRBD2. The CDR3 sequence is CASMAGGWGEQYF. CDR3 nucleotide sequence: TGTGCCAGCATGGCGGGGGGCTGGGGCGAGCAGTACTTC.